The next 13 T cell receptor beta chains were all read from a single sample in a study of blood T cell repertoires in COVID-19. Some clones are missing from TCRdb's copy, which holds only in-frame ones; the method was immunoSEQ multiplex PCR. This table has 70,000 to 75,000 clones, roughly 88% appearing once. Sequences were obtained from peripheral blood. The receptors stem from a human donor in a cohort sampled during active COVID-19.

V and J are TRBV6-9 and TRBJ1-2; D might be TRBD1 (6 bases). Germline-derived CDR1 and CDR2 are MNHGY and SVAAGI. This CDR3 has 13 amino acids. Trimming left V 4 bases short and J 4 bases short, with 10 bases between. CDR3 sequence (DNA): TGTGCCAGCAGTTGGGGGCCAGGCTATGGCTACACCTTC. Its protein is CASSWGPGYGYTF.

To note about this clone: A junction boundary mismatches the germline segment, possibly from a read error. This sample also contains other DNA sequences that code for the same CDR3. The genes are TRBV12-3 or TRBV12-4 and TRBJ1-2; tentatively, D is TRBD1 (5 bases). This CDR3 contains 11 residues. DNA of the CDR3: TGTGCCAGTCGACAGACGGATGGCTACACTTTC. Translated, it gives CASRQTDGYTF.

The chain joins TRBV5-4 to TRBJ2-3; 12 nucleotides align to TRBD2. Per the germline V gene, CDR1 is SGHNT and CDR2 is YYREEE (reference sequence). The V gene end was trimmed by 4 bases and the J gene end by 0 bases; junction bases not matched to a gene: 6. CDR3 length: 17 amino acids. In nucleotides, the CDR3 is TGTGCCAGCAGCGGACTAGCGGGGATAGCTAGCACAGATACGCAGTATTTT. Residues: CASSGLAGIASTDTQYF.

This clone has more than one count but fewer than ten. The J gene is TRBJ2-3, the V gene TRBV9; 8 nucleotides align to TRBD2. The V gene's germline CDR1 is SGDLS and CDR2 YYNGEE. The CDR3 is 15 residues long. After removal of 3 bases from V and 6 bases from J, the junction contained 9 bases not matched to a gene. The CDR3 DNA follows: TGTGCCAGCAGCGCCCCAAAGGGACTAGGTGATACGCAGTATTTT. This translates into CASSAPKGLGDTQYF.

V and J are TRBV11-2 and TRBJ2-1; TRBD2 matches at 7 bases. There are 13 residues in the CDR3. Germline trimming cut 5 bases from V and 5 bases from J; bases unmatched to any gene: 3. Germline assignment: CDR1 SGHAT and CDR2 FQNNGV. The chain's CDR3 is CASSMGGDNEQFF. CDR3 nucleotides: TGTGCCAGCAGCATGGGAGGGGACAATGAGCAGTTCTTC.

The chain recombines TRBV3-1 (or the pseudogene TRBV3-2) with TRBJ2-7, with D unresolved. CDR1 LGHDT and CDR2 YNNKEL come from the germline V gene (reference sequence). Trimming took off 0 bases at V and 9 bases at J, with 15 bases between the two ends. The CDR3 has 14 amino acids. The CDR3 DNA reads TGTGCCAGCAGCCAAGAAGCTGGCGACTCGGCGCAGTACTTC. Amino acids: CASSQEAGDSAQYF.

J is TRBJ2-3 and V is TRBV5-5; 12 bases align to TRBD2. Losses at the gene ends were 0 bases for V and 13 bases for J; bases not matched to a gene: 6. The CDR3 extends over 14 amino acids. Germline V gives CDR1 SGHKS, CDR2 YYEKEE (reference sequence). The CDR3 is CASSLVASGGVKYF. The CDR3 DNA reads TGTGCCAGCAGCTTGGTGGCTAGCGGGGGGGTTAAGTATTTT.

This rearrangement joins TRBV18 to TRBJ2-6; 8 bases fit TRBD2. V was pared by 1 base and J by 0 bases, with 8 bases of the junction left unmatched. Germline V gene sequence: CDR1 KGHSH, CDR2 LQKENI. CDR3 size: 19 residues. CDR3 DNA: TGTGCCAGCTCACCACTAAATAGCGGGGCGATCTCTGGGGCCAACGTCCTGACTTTC. This sequence encodes CASSPLNSGAISGANVLTF.

The V gene is TRBV19, the J gene TRBJ1-2; D gene uncertain. Germline CDR1 and CDR2: LNHDA and SQIVND (reference sequence). V dropped 6 bases and J dropped 3 bases, with 8 bases sitting between them. The CDR3 runs 12 residues. The CDR3 nucleotides read TGTGCCAGTAGGGGCAAAGACTATGGCTACACCTTC. Its protein is CASRGKDYGYTF. Filled out from reference TRBV19 and TRBJ1-2, the complete variable domain reads DGGITQSPKYLFRKEGQNVTLSCEQNLNHDAMYWYRQDPGQGLRLIYYSQIVNDFQKGDIAEGYSVSREKKESFPLTVTSAQKNPTAFYLCASRGKDYGYTFGSGTRLTVV.

This clone was observed a few times. This chain connects TRBV29-1 to TRBJ2-7; the match to TRBD2 covers 7 bases. The length of the CDR3 is 14 residues. CDR1 SQVTM and CDR2 ANQGSEA come from the germline V gene. The V segment lost 5 bases and the J segment 2 bases; nucleotides outside the gene matches: 9. CDR3 region: CSVKQAAGAYEQYF. Here the CDR3 DNA reads TGCAGCGTTAAACAGGCGGCGGGGGCCTACGAGCAGTACTTC.

In this sample, this clone turned up a few times. The gene calls are TRBV19 and TRBJ1-6; TRBD1 is a possible D gene (6 bases). Germline-derived CDR1 and CDR2 are LNHDA and SQIVND (reference sequence). V gave up 10 bases and J gave up 7 bases, with 17 bases separating them. The CDR3 totals 14 residues. The CDR3 DNA reads as TGTGCCACCTCGGGGACTACAGGGAATTCACCCCTCCACTTT. Translation: CATSGTTGNSPLHF.

The chain combines TRBV2 with TRBJ1-6; D might be TRBD1 (6 bases). The CDR3 sequence is 12 residues long. Germline V lookup: CDR1 SNHLY, CDR2 FYNNEI. The V and J ends lost 7 bases and 10 bases respectively, with 11 bases between them. The CDR3 nucleotides are TGTGCCAGCATCGCTGGGGGCTCACCCCTCCACTTT. Its translation: CASIAGGSPLHF.

This clone was observed once. This chain links TRBV12-3 or TRBV12-4 with TRBJ2-3, with D tentatively TRBD2 (5 bases). This CDR3 has 13 amino acids. V lost 8 bases and J 2 bases, leaving 11 bases between the germline ends. The CDR3 reads CASSSFTTDTQYF. CDR3 sequence (DNA): TGTGCCAGCTCTAGCTTTACCACAGATACGCAGTATTTT.